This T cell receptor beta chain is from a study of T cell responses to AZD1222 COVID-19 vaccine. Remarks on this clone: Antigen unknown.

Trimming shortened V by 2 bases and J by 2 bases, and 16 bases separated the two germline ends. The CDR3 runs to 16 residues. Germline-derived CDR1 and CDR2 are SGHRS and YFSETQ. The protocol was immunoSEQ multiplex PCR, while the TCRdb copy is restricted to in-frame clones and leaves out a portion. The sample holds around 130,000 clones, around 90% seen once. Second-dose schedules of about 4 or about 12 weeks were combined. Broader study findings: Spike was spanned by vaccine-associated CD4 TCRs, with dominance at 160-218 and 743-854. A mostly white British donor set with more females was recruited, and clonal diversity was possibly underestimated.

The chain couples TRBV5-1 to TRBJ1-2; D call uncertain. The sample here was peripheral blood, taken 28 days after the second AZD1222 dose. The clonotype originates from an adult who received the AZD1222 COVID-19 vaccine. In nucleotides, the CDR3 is TGCGCCAGCAGCTTTTACGGACCCAACCAGAACTATGGCTACACCTTC. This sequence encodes CASSFYGPNQNYGYTF.